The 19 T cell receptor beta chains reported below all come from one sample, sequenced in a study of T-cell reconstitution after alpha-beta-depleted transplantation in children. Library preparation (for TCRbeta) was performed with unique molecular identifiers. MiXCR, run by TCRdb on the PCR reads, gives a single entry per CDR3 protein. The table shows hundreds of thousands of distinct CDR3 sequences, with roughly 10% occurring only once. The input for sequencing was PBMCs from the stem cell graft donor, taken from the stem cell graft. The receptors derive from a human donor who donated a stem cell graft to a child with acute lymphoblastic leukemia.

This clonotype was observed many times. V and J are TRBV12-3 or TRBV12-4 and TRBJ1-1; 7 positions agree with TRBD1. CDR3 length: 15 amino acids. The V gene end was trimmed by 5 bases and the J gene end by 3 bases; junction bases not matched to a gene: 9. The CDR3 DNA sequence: TGTGCCAGCAGTCCCTCGGGACAGCAATACACTGAAGCTTTCTTT. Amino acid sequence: CASSPSGQQYTEAFF.

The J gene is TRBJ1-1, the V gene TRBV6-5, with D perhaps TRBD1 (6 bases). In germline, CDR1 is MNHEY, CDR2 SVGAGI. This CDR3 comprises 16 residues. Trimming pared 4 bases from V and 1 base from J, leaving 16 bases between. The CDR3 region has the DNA TGTGCCAGCAGTTTTAGACAGGTCTCCGGGAACACTGAAGCTTTCTTT. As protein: CASSFRQVSGNTEAFF.

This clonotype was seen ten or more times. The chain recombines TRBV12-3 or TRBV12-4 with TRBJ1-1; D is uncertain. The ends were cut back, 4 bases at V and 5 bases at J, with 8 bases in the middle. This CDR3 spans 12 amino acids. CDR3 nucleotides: TGTGCCAGCAGTTCCTCTTGGACTGAAGCTTTCTTT. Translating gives CASSSSWTEAFF.

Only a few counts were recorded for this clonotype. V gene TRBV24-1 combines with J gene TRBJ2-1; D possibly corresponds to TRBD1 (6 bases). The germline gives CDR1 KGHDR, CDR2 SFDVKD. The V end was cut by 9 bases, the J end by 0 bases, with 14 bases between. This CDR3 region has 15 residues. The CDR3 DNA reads TGTGCCACCCAACAGGGTTCTAGCTCCTACAATGAGCAGTTCTTC. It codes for CATQQGSSSYNEQFF.

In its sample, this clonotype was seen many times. The CDR3 protein is CASRIGGALVEQYF. CDR3 DNA: TGTGCCAGCAGGATCGGGGGGGCCTTAGTCGAGCAGTACTTC. V usage is TRBV3-1 and J usage is TRBJ2-7; 8 bases map to TRBD2. Germline trimming cut 6 bases from V and 6 bases from J; bases unmatched to any gene: 10. Per the germline V gene, CDR1 is LGHDT and CDR2 is YNNKEL (reference sequence). This CDR3 spans 14 amino acids.

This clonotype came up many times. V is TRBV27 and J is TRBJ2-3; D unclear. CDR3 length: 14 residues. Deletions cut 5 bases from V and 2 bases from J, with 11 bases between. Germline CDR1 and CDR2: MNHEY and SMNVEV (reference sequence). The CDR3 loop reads CASSIPTHTDTQYF. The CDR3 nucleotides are TGTGCCAGCAGTATCCCAACCCACACAGATACGCAGTATTTT.

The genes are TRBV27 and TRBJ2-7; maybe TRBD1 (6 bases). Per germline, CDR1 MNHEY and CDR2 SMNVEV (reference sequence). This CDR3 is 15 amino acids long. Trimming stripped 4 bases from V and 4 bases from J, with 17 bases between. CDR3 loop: CASSSLGAAQYEQYF. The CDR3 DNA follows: TGTGCCAGCAGTTCGCTGGGGGCCGCGCAATACGAGCAGTACTTC.

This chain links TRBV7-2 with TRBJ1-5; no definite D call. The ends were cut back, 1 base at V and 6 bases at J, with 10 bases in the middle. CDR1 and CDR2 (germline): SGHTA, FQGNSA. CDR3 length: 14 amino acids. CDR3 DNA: TGTGCCAGCAGCTTAGGGGGAGACCGTCAGCCCCAGCATTTT. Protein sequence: CASSLGGDRQPQHF.

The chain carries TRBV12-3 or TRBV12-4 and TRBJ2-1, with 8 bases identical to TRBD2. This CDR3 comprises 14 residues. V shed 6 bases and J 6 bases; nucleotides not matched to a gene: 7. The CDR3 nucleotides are TGTGCCAGCAGGGGGGGACTAGTCTTCAATGAGCAGTTCTTC. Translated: CASRGGLVFNEQFF.

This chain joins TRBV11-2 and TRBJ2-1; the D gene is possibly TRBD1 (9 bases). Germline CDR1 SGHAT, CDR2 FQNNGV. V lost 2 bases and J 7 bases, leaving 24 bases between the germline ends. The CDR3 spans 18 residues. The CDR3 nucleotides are TGTGCCAGCAGCTTAAACGGGGGGGACAGGGTCATAGGTAATGAGCAGTTCTTC. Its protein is CASSLNGGDRVIGNEQFF.

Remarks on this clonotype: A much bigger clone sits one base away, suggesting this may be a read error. The CDR3 here is CASSDGGPGTGEVFF. The CDR3 region has the DNA TGTGCCAGCAGTGACGGGGGGCCGGGGACCGGGGAGGTGTTTTTT. This chain connects TRBV2 to TRBJ2-2, with D possibly matching TRBD2 (7 bases). CDR1 and CDR2 from the germline V gene are SNHLY and FYNNEI. This CDR3 is built from 15 residues.

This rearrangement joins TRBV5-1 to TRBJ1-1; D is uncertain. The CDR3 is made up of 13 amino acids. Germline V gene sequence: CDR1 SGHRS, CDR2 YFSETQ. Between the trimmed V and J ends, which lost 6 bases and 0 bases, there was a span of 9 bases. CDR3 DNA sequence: TGCGCCAGCACTCCCGGGATGAACACTGAAGCTTTCTTT. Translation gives CASTPGMNTEAFF.

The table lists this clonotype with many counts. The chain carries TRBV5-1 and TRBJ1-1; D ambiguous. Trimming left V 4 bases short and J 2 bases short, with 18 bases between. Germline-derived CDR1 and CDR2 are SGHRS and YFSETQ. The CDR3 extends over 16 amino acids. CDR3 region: CASSASPSRGNTEAFF. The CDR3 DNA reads TGCGCCAGCAGCGCCAGCCCCAGCCGGGGTAACACTGAAGCTTTCTTT.

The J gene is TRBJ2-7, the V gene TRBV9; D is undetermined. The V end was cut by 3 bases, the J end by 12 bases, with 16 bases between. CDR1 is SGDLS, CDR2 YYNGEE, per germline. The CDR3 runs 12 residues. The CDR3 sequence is CASSADVPPPYF. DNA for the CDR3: TGTGCCAGCAGCGCAGATGTCCCACCACCGTACTTC.

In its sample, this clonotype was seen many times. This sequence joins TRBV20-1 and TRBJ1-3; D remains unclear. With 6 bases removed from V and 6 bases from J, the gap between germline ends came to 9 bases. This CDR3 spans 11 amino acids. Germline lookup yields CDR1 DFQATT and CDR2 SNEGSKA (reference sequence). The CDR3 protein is CSAQNPNTIYF. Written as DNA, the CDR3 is TGCAGTGCCCAGAATCCAAACACCATATATTTT.

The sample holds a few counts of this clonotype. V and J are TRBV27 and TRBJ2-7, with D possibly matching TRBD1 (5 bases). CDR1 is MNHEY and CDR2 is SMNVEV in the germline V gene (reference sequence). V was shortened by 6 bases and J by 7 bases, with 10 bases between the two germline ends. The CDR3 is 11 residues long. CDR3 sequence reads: CASRTGQEQYF. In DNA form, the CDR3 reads TGTGCCAGCAGAACCGGACAAGAGCAGTACTTC.

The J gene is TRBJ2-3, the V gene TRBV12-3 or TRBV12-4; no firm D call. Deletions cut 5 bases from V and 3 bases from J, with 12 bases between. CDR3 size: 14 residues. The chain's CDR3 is CASSLELRTDTQYF. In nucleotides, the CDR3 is TGTGCCAGCAGTCTCGAATTGAGGACAGATACGCAGTATTTT.

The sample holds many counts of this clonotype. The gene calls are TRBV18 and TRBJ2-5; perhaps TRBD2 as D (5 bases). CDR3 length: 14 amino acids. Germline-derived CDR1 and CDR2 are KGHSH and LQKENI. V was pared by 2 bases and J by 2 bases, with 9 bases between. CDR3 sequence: CASSPNGEQETQYF. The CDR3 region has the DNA TGTGCCAGCTCACCAAACGGGGAACAAGAGACCCAGTACTTC.

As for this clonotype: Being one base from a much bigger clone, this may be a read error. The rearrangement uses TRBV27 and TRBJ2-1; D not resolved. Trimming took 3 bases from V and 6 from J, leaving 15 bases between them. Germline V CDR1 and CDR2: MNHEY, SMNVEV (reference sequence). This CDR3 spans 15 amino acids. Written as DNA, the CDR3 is TGTGCCAGCAGTTTGGCGGATAATTTGGCCAATGAGCAGTTCTTC. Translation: CASSLADNLANEQFF.